The T cell receptor beta chain described here comes from a study of sequential checkpoint blockade in melanoma. Study-wide background: First-line arms were nivolumab then ipilimumab, or the reverse, randomized 1:1. Maintenance nivolumab came after either treatment sequence.

Repertoires were generated with immunoSEQ multiplex PCR, while TCRdb's copy carries only in-frame clones and drops some. The sample records fewer than 40,000 clones, approximately 90% being singletons. The table lists this clone with a few counts. Treatment: randomized to nivolumab then ipilimumab (arm A) or the reverse (arm B). No patient had prior DNA-damaging chemotherapy. From thawed PBMCs, live CD3+CD8+ cells negative for CD19 and CD56 were sorted. The sequenced sample was CD8+ T cells sorted from blood (inferred from file names), obtained from a patient given nivolumab and ipilimumab in sequence. The clonotype originates from a human donor with melanoma.

CDR3 residues: CASRDSSSYNSPLHF. The CDR3 DNA is TGTGCCAGCAGGGACTCGAGCTCCTATAATTCACCCCTCCACTTT. The V and J genes are TRBV2 and TRBJ1-6; no firm D call. CDR3 size: 15 residues. With 6 bases removed from V and 0 bases from J, the gap between germline ends came to 9 bases. Germline CDR1 reads SNHLY; CDR2 reads FYNNEI.